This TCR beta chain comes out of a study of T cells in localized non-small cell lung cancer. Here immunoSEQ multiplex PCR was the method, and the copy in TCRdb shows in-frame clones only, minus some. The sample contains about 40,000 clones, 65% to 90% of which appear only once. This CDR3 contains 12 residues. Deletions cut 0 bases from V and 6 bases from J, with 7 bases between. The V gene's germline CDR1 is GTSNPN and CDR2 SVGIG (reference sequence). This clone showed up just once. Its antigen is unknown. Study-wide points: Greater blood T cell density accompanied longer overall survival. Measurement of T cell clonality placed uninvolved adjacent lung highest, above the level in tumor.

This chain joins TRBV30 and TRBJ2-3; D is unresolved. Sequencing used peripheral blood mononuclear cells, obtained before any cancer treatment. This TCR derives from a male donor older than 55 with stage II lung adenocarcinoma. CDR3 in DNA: TGTGCCTGGAGTGTAGCGAGGGATACGCAGTATTTT. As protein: CAWSVARDTQYF.